A single sample gave rise to the 13 T cell receptor beta chains below, sequenced in a study of tumor and adjacent non-tumor tissue in lung cancer. The template was RNA from unsorted bulk tissue. The library came from three nested PCR rounds adapted from ARM-PCR protocols. TCRdb reprocessed the multiplex PCR reads via MiXCR and lists one record per CDR3 protein. The data contain roughly 120,000 distinct CDR3 sequences, over 75% of them singletons. Source material: lung tumor tissue. Receptors were obtained from a man between 65 and 85 years old with non-small cell lung cancer.

As regards this clonotype: A much larger clone is a single base away; this may be a read error. The chain is built from TRBV7-9 and TRBJ1-6; 10 bases fit TRBD1. Germline CDR1 and CDR2: SEHNR and FQNEAQ (reference sequence). This CDR3 is 14 amino acids long. CDR3 protein: CASSLDRGFSPFHF. CDR3 in DNA: TGTGCCAGCAGCTTGGACAGGGGGTTTTCACCCTTCCACTTT.

This clonotype was found a few times. Germline and junction disagree at one end, which may indicate a read error. The J gene is TRBJ2-3, the V gene TRBV28; TRBD2 matches 9 bases. In germline, CDR1 is MDHEN, CDR2 SYDVKM. The CDR3 has 15 residues. CDR3 loop: CAGSLLAGGPDTQYF. Written as DNA, the CDR3 is TGTGCCGGCAGTTTGCTCGCGGGGGGGCCGGATACGCAGTATTTT.

Regarding this clonotype: The CDR3 does not close with the conserved phenylalanine or tryptophan, likely indicating a read error. The chain employs TRBV11-3 and TRBJ2-5; a possible D gene is TRBD1 (6 bases). CDR1 is SGHNT, CDR2 YENEEA, per germline. This CDR3 region has 14 residues. CDR3 residues: CVSASGWGRETQYL. The CDR3 nucleotides are TGTGTCAGCGCTTCTGGCTGGGGGCGAGAGACCCAGTACTTA.

By share, this clonotype counts as medium-sized (0.01 to 0.1%). The chain uses TRBV29-1 and TRBJ1-2, with a possible D match to TRBD1 (5 bases). The CDR3 loop spans 11 amino acids. V lost 6 bases and J lost 0, with 5 bases in between. Germline V gene data show CDR1 as SQVTM and CDR2 as ANQGSEA. CDR3 residues: CSVTANYGYTF. The CDR3 DNA follows: TGCAGCGTGACAGCTAACTATGGCTACACCTTC.

Details on this clonotype: The junction shows a germline mismatch at one end, possibly a read error. V and J are TRBV20-1 and TRBJ1-2; no definite D call. Germline loops: CDR1 DFQATT, CDR2 SNEGSKA (reference sequence). The CDR3 is 13 residues long. CDR3 sequence: CSANWGGVYDYTF. Written as DNA, the CDR3 is TGCAGCGCTAACTGGGGAGGAGTCTATGACTACACCTTC.

As to this clonotype: One end of the junction varies from germline; a read error may be responsible. This chain links TRBV11-2 with TRBJ2-1; perhaps TRBD2 as D (7 bases). The CDR3 loop spans 15 amino acids. The germline V gene encodes CDR1 SGHAT and CDR2 FQNNGV. In nucleotides, the CDR3 is TGTGCCAGCAGCCCTGGGACTGGGAGGGACAATGAGCGGTTCTTC. Protein sequence: CASSPGTGRDNERFF.

This clonotype was recorded only once. The junction does not match germline at one end; this may be a read error. The chain has TRBV4-1 and TRBJ2-2, with 9 bases fitting TRBD1. The CDR3 extends over 16 amino acids. In germline, CDR1 is MGHRA, CDR2 YSYEKL. CDR3 bases: TGCACCAGCAGCCCCCGGACAGGGGTCGACCTCGGGAGGCTGTTTTTT. Its protein product is CTSSPRTGVDLGRLFF.

About this clonotype itself: The junction does not match germline at one end; this may be a read error. The V and J genes are TRBV11-3 and TRBJ2-7, with a possible D match to TRBD1 (5 bases). The CDR3 is made up of 15 amino acids. The germline gives CDR1 SGHNT, CDR2 YENEEA. The CDR3 region is CASSPMTVSIYEQYF. CDR3 in DNA: TGCGCCAGCAGCCCGATGACAGTTTCCATATATGAGCAGTACTTC.

In its sample, this clonotype was seen many times. The chain employs TRBV2 and TRBJ1-2; the match to TRBD1 covers 7 bases. Trimming cost V 5 bases and J 7 bases; bases outside gene matches: 10. The CDR3 length is 14 residues. Germline V gene sequence: CDR1 SNHLY, CDR2 FYNNEI. CDR3 DNA sequence: TGTGCCAGCAGTATTGGGGTAGGGGGCGCTGGCTACACCTTC. Translating it yields CASSIGVGGAGYTF.

The chain combines TRBV2 with TRBJ2-5; 7 nucleotides agree with TRBD2. The CDR3 has 14 amino acids. V shed 7 bases, J shed 1 base, and the junction held 6 bases outside the gene matches. Germline V gives CDR1 SNHLY, CDR2 FYNNEI. The CDR3 DNA follows: TGTGCCAGCATGAGGGGAGGGTTCCAAGAGACCCAGTACTTC. This encodes CASMRGGFQETQYF.

This clonotype was observed a few times. This CDR3 fails to terminate in the conserved phenylalanine or tryptophan, so it likely reflects a read error. The chain is built from TRBV14 and TRBJ1-5; D gene uncertain. Per the germline V gene, CDR1 is SGHDN and CDR2 is FVKESK. This CDR3 contains 13 residues. CDR3 sequence (DNA): TGTGCCAGCGGCCAAGAGATGGGGCAGCCCCAGCATTCT. It translates to CASGQEMGQPQHS.

In its sample, this clonotype was seen many times. The V gene is TRBV7-9, the J gene TRBJ2-7, with D unclear. Trimming left V 2 bases short and J 3 bases short, with 8 bases between. Germline CDR1 is SEHNR and CDR2 is FQNEAQ (reference sequence). The CDR3 has 13 amino acids. The CDR3 protein is CASSLSRDYEQYF. The DNA of the CDR3 is TGTGCCAGCAGCTTAAGTCGAGACTACGAGCAGTACTTC.

This clonotype is a singleton in its sample. The chain is built from TRBV9 and TRBJ2-3; 9 bases are shared with TRBD1. V lost 0 bases to trimming and J lost 2 bases; unmatched junction nucleotides: 10. The CDR3 runs 18 residues. The germline CDR1 and CDR2 sequences are SGDLS and YYNGEE. For the CDR3, the DNA is TGTGCCAGCAGCGTAGGCGGACCGGGACAGGGACTCACAGATACGCAGTATTTT. It specifies CASSVGGPGQGLTDTQYF.